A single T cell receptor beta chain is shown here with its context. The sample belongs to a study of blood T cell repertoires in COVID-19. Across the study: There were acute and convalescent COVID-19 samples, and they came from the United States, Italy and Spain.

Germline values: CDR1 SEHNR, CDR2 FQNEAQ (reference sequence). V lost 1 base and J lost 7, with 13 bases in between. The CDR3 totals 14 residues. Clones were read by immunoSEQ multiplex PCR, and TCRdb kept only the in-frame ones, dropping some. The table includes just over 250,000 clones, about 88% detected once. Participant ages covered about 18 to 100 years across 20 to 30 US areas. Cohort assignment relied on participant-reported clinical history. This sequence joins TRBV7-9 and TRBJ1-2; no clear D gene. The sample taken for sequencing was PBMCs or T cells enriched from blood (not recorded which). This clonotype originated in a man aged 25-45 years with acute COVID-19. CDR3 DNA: TGTGCCAGCAGCTTAGAGGAACGGGTCTCTGGCTACACCTTC. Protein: CASSLEERVSGYTF.